This TCR beta chain comes out of a study of T-cell reconstitution after alpha-beta-depleted transplantation in children. A few counts support this clonotype. This CDR3 comprises 14 residues. Germline V gene lookup returns CDR1 LNHNV and CDR2 YYDKDF (reference sequence). V shed 5 bases and J 8 bases; nucleotides not matched to a gene: 9. TCRbeta library construction was performed incorporating unique molecular identifiers. Each CDR3 protein is one row after TCRdb ran MiXCR on the PCR reads. The table records around 370,000 distinct CDR3 sequences, about a tenth of them present only once. The receptor was isolated from a human donor who donated a stem cell graft to a child with acute lymphoblastic leukemia. The chain combines TRBV15 with TRBJ2-3; 8 nucleotides line up with TRBD1. The specimen comprised PBMCs from the stem cell graft donor, sampled from the stem cell graft. In nucleotides, the CDR3 is TGTGCCACCAGCCCAGACAGGGGTTGGGGTACGCAGTATTTT. Translation: CATSPDRGWGTQYF.